This TCR beta chain was retrieved from a study of neurological immune-mediated disorders. This clonotype was seen repeatedly, ten times or more. Its antigen remains unknown. Via MiXCR, TCRdb re-called the 5' RACE reads, giving one row per CDR3 protein. The top ten hold 7.9% of the sample, which has approximately 80,000 distinct CDR3 sequences, 5% to 6.5% seen once. Whole-study findings and limits: A possible signature was seen in one related-CDR3 cluster, into which phylogenetic grouping placed the repertoires of 18 of 34 multiple sclerosis patients.

This CDR3 has 14 residues. The V gene end was trimmed by 7 bases and the J gene end by 2 bases; junction bases not matched to a gene: 7. Time point indicated: longitudinal time-point 2. This receptor was taken from a woman in her sixties with multiple sclerosis. The sequencing sample was made of PBMCs. The V gene is TRBV12-3 or TRBV12-4, the J gene TRBJ2-7; 8 positions match TRBD1. Written as DNA, the CDR3 is TGTGCCAGCACATACTCGGGACAGGCCTACGAGCAGTACTTC. Protein: CASTYSGQAYEQYF.